A single TCR beta chain is shown here with its context. The antigen is not known. These data belong to a study of early T cells in non-severe SARS-CoV-2 infection. Study-level information: RNA in bulk from unsorted whole blood was sequenced, and chains were unpaired.

Separate cDNA molecules each had unique molecular identifiers attached to them. TCRdb reprocessed the 5' RACE reads via MiXCR and lists one record per CDR3 protein. The sample lists 95,000 to 120,000 distinct CDR3 sequences, 12% occurring once. Study-wide findings and caveats: Using VDJdb, the matching emphasized anti-spike CD8 responses while missing private and CD4 specificities.

This clonotype originated in an adult who was a healthcare worker with PCR-confirmed SARS-CoV-2 infection or an uninfected control (not recorded which). The specimen sequenced was whole blood.

CDR3 sequence: CASSSWEGQGIHTQYF. The CDR3 DNA follows: TGTGCCAGCAGTTCTTGGGAGGGACAGGGGATACATACGCAGTATTTT. J is TRBJ2-3 and V is TRBV6-5; TRBD1 matches 10 bases. Germline trimming cut 4 bases from V and 7 bases from J; bases unmatched to any gene: 11. Germline lookup yields CDR1 MNHEY and CDR2 SVGAGI. This CDR3 has 16 residues.